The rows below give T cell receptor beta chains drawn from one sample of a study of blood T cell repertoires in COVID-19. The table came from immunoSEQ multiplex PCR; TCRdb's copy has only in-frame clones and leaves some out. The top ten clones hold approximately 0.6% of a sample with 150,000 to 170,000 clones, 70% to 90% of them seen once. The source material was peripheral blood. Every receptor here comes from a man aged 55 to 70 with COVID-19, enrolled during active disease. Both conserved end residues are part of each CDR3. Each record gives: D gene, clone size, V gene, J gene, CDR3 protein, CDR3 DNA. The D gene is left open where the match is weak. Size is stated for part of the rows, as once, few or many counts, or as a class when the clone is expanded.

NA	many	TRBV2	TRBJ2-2	CASSKLSPGELFF	TGTGCCAGCAGCAAACTTAGCCCCGGGGAGCTGTTTTTT
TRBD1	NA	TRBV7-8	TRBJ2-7	CASSPRDRVGYEQYF	TGTGCCAGCAGCCCACGGGACAGGGTGGGTTACGAGCAGTACTTC
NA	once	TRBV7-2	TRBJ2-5	CASSLLGAQETQYF	TGTGCCAGCAGCTTACTGGGGGCCCAAGAGACCCAGTACTTC
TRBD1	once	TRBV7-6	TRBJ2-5	CASSLGGTGGETQYF	TGTGCCAGCAGCTTAGGAGGGACAGGGGGGGAGACCCAGTACTTC
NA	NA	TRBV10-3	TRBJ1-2	CAISDRAPSNYGYTF	TGTGCCATCAGTGACAGGGCCCCGTCTAACTATGGCTACACCTTC
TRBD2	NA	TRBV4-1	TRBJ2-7	CASSQAGTSVEQYF	TGCGCCAGCAGCCAAGCCGGGACTAGCGTCGAGCAGTACTTC
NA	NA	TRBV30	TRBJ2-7	CAWSIVPGHITYEQYF	TGTGCCTGGAGTATCGTCCCGGGACACATAACCTACGAGCAGTACTTC
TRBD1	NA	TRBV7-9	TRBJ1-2	CASSTGTGNYGYTF	TGTGCCAGCAGCACCGGGACAGGGAACTATGGCTACACCTTC
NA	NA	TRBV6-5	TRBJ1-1	CASSYWQDTEAFF	TGTGCCAGCAGTTATTGGCAGGACACTGAAGCTTTCTTT
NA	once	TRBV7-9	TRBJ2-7	CASSLVGGYEQYF	TGTGCCAGCAGCTTAGTAGGAGGGTACGAGCAGTACTTC
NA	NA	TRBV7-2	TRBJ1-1	CASSLGANTEAFF	TGTGCCAGCAGCTTAGGGGCGAACACTGAAGCTTTCTTT
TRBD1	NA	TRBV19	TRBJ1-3	CASTGQGANTIYF	TGTGCCAGTACCGGACAGGGCGCGAACACCATATATTTT
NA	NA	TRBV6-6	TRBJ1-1	CASYSISEAFF	TGTGCCAGCTACTCTATTTCTGAAGCTTTCTTT
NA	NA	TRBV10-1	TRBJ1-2	CASTQQGIYGYTF	TGCGCCAGCACACAGCAGGGAATCTATGGCTACACCTTC
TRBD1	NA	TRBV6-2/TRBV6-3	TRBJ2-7	CASSYPTGGNYEQYF	TGTGCCAGCAGTTATCCAACAGGGGGGAACTACGAGCAGTACTTC
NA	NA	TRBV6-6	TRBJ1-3	CASSYEVRSGNTIYF	TGTGCCAGCAGTTACGAGGTGCGGTCTGGAAACACCATATATTTT
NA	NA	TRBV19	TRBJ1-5	CASSIQGGGNQPQHF	TGTGCCAGTAGTATACAGGGAGGCGGGAATCAGCCCCAGCATTTT
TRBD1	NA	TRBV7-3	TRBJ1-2	CASSSGRGQYGYTF	TGTGCCAGCAGCTCGGGAAGGGGGCAGTATGGCTACACCTTC
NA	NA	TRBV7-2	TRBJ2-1	CASSLVRYNPDNEQFF	TGTGCCAGCAGCTTAGTACGTTATAACCCGGACAATGAGCAGTTCTTC
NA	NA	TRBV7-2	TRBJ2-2	CASSFNANTGELFF	TGTGCCAGCAGCTTTAATGCGAACACCGGGGAGCTGTTTTTT
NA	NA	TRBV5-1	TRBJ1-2	CASSLVVTSNYGYTF	TGCGCCAGCAGCTTGGTAGTAACTTCTAACTATGGCTACACCTTC
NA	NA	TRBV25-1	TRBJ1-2	CASTPPGKYGYTF	TGTGCCAGCACCCCCCCAGGGAAGTATGGCTACACCTTC